This T cell receptor (beta chain) stems from a study of beta chain features in type 1 diabetes. Study findings and constraints: TCRB CDR3s from Type 1 diabetes patients were moderately but significantly shorter in all four CD4+ subsets.

The sample holds a few counts of this clone. Its antigen is undetermined. Per the germline V gene, CDR1 is SGHDN and CDR2 is FVKESK. The CDR3 runs 14 residues. V was shortened by 4 bases and J by 7 bases, with 13 bases between the two germline ends. Of the isolated RNA, all was reverse transcribed, and so the sequenced material was expressed TCRB transcripts. Repertoires were generated with immunoSEQ multiplex PCR, while TCRdb's copy carries only in-frame clones and drops some. The table shows 600,000 to 700,000 clones, with 12% occurring only once. This TCR was recovered from a man younger than 40 with type 1 diabetes. Source material: naive CD4+ T cells from blood. The genes are TRBV14 and TRBJ1-4, with TRBD1 as a possible D gene (6 bases). CDR3 nucleotide sequence: TGTGCCAGCAGCCCCCTCGGCAGGGGTGAAAAACTGTTTTTT. Protein: CASSPLGRGEKLFF.